These 20 T cell receptor beta chains were all obtained from the same sample, sequenced in a study of blood T cell repertoires in COVID-19. Profiling relied on immunoSEQ multiplex PCR, and the TCRdb table lists in-frame clones only, not all of them. The profile covers more than 85,000 clones, with around 80% appearing a single time and 4.1% taken by the ten largest. The sample consisted of peripheral blood. The origin of the receptors is a man aged 55 to 70 with acute or convalescent COVID-19.

This chain joins TRBV11-3 and TRBJ2-7, with 12 bases fitting TRBD2. The CDR3 runs 14 residues. CDR1 SGHNT and CDR2 YENEEA come from the germline V gene. Trimming removed 5 bases from V and 7 bases from J; junction bases left unmatched: 6. In DNA, the CDR3 is TGTGCCAGCAGCACGACTAGCGGGAGAGCTGAGCAGTACGTC. Its protein is CASSTTSGRAEQYV.

V usage is TRBV14 and J usage is TRBJ1-6; unclear D gene. The CDR3 is 16 residues long. Germline V gene lookup returns CDR1 SGHDN and CDR2 FVKESK. V lost 1 base and J 0 bases, leaving 7 bases between the germline ends. The CDR3 nucleotides are TGTGCCAGCAGCCAAGGAACGGGCTCCTATAATTCACCCCTCCACTTT. The encoded protein is CASSQGTGSYNSPLHF.

This rearrangement joins TRBV18 to TRBJ2-5, with 7 positions matching TRBD1. V was clipped by 1 base and J by 2 bases; unmatched bases: 4. CDR1 is KGHSH, CDR2 LQKENI, per germline. The CDR3 consists of 15 residues. The CDR3: CASSPQSGGQETQYF. As DNA, the CDR3 is TGTGCCAGCTCACCACAGTCAGGGGGTCAAGAGACCCAGTACTTC.

The chain links TRBV4-1 to TRBJ2-7; D is perhaps TRBD2 (7 bases). The V end lost 4 bases, the J end lost 2 bases, and 15 bases lay between the germline ends. Germline-derived CDR1 and CDR2 are MGHRA and YSYEKL. CDR3 length: 15 amino acids. For the CDR3, the DNA is TGCGCCAGCAGCCTCGAGGGGGGGGGCGCCTACGAGCAGTACTTC. This codes for CASSLEGGGAYEQYF.

This clone was picked up a small number of times. The V gene is TRBV30, the J gene TRBJ2-1; 7 bases are a match to TRBD1. Losses at the gene ends were 2 bases for V and 14 bases for J; bases not matched to a gene: 6. The CDR3 spans 11 residues. Germline V gene lookup returns CDR1 GTSNPN and CDR2 SVGIG (reference sequence). This CDR3 reads CAWSRDSRKFF. The DNA for the CDR3 is TGTGCCTGGAGTCGGGACAGCAGGAAGTTCTTC.

The CDR3 here is CAISVFSGREAFF. CDR3 in DNA: TGTGCCATCAGTGTATTTTCAGGGAGGGAAGCTTTCTTT. This chain connects TRBV10-3 to TRBJ1-1; maybe TRBD1 (5 bases). V was trimmed by 4 bases and J by 8 bases, leaving 14 bases between them. The CDR3 covers 13 residues. Germline values: CDR1 ENHRY, CDR2 SYGVKD.

The chain couples TRBV18 to TRBJ2-7, with D tentatively TRBD1 (6 bases). CDR3 length: 14 amino acids. Trimming removed 5 bases at V and 2 bases at J, with 13 bases between. Germline V gene lookup returns CDR1 KGHSH and CDR2 LQKENI. The CDR3 here is CASSGEGDPYEQYV. The CDR3 bases are TGTGCCAGCTCAGGCGAGGGGGATCCCTACGAGCAGTACGTC.

This clone was seen only once. This chain joins TRBV11-3 and TRBJ2-3, with TRBD2 identical over 8 bases. Germline V gene data show CDR1 as SGHNT and CDR2 as YENEEA. V trimming: 4 bases; J trimming: 2 bases; junction bases outside the gene matches: 8. This CDR3 region has 16 residues. The CDR3 bases are TGTGCCAGCAGCTCTAGACTAGCGAGAATCACAGATACGCAGTATTTT. Amino acids: CASSSRLARITDTQYF.

The V and J genes are TRBV7-2 and TRBJ1-5; 9 nucleotides match TRBD1. V trimming: 3 bases; J trimming: 6 bases; junction bases outside the gene matches: 6. Looked up from germline, CDR1 is SGHTA and CDR2 is FQGNSA. The CDR3 has 15 residues. CDR3 in amino acids: CASSFTGGEIQPQHF. The CDR3 bases are TGTGCCAGCAGCTTCACAGGGGGCGAGATTCAGCCCCAGCATTTT. Full variable domain (outside the CDR3, taken from reference TRBV7-2 and TRBJ1-5): GAGVSQSPSNKVTEKGKDVELRCDPISGHTALYWYRQSLGQGLEFLIYFQGNSAPDKSGLPSDRFSAERTGGSVSTLTIQRTQQEDSAVYLCASSFTGGEIQPQHFGDGTRLSIL.

This chain joins TRBV5-6 and TRBJ2-5; 7 bases are a match to TRBD2. Germline V gives CDR1 SGHDT, CDR2 YYEEEE. V shed 1 base, J shed 1 base, and the junction held 7 bases outside the gene matches. This CDR3 contains 16 residues. CDR3 loop: CASSLRWGGGQETQYF. CDR3 nucleotides: TGTGCCAGCAGCTTGAGGTGGGGGGGAGGCCAAGAGACCCAGTACTTC.

The chain recombines TRBV18 with TRBJ1-4, with TRBD1 matching over 7 bases. With V trimmed by 2 bases and J by 3 bases, 0 bases remained unmatched. The CDR3 extends over 14 amino acids. Germline V gives CDR1 KGHSH, CDR2 LQKENI. The CDR3 coding sequence is TGTGCCAGCTCACCAGGGACAGCTAATGAAAAACTGTTTTTT. Protein: CASSPGTANEKLFF.

CDR3 region: CASSTGIVVGTDTQYF. CDR3 nucleotide sequence: TGTGCCAGCAGCACAGGGATCGTGGTGGGCACAGATACGCAGTATTTT. The genes are TRBV5-4 and TRBJ2-3; possible D gene TRBD1, 6 bases. This CDR3 contains 16 residues. In germline, CDR1 is SGHNT, CDR2 YYREEE (reference sequence). V shed 4 bases and J shed 1 base, with 16 bases lying between them.

This chain uses TRBV7-3 with TRBJ2-1; D uncertain. CDR1 is SGHTA, CDR2 FQGTGA, per germline. The CDR3 length is 15 residues. V shed 5 bases and J shed 0 bases, with 11 bases lying between them. This chain's CDR3 is CASSPQALSYNEQFF. CDR3 nucleotides: TGTGCCAGCAGCCCCCAAGCTCTCTCCTACAATGAGCAGTTCTTC.

The chain joins TRBV27 to TRBJ2-7; D ambiguous. The CDR3 loop spans 13 amino acids. V was trimmed by 4 bases and J by 3 bases, leaving 10 bases between them. Germline values: CDR1 MNHEY, CDR2 SMNVEV (reference sequence). CDR3 nucleotides: TGTGCCAGCAGTTATACAGTTGGCTACGAGCAGTACTTC. Translating gives CASSYTVGYEQYF.

This clone has only a few counts. The chain combines TRBV19 with TRBJ1-1; 7 nucleotides match TRBD1. Trimming at V came to 6 bases and at J to 1 base, leaving 5 bases not matched to a gene. This CDR3 comprises 14 residues. Germline CDR1 reads LNHDA; CDR2 reads SQIVND (reference sequence). The DNA of the CDR3 is TGTGCCAGTAGAAAGGGGACAGCGAACACTGAAGCTTTCTTT. Protein: CASRKGTANTEAFF.

The chain recombines TRBV24-1 with TRBJ1-2; possibly TRBD1 for D (5 bases). Between the trimmed V and J ends, which lost 5 bases and 6 bases, there was a span of 12 bases. This CDR3 has 13 amino acids. CDR1 is KGHDR, CDR2 SFDVKD, per germline. DNA for the CDR3: TGTGCCACCAGTGCTTCTCTCAGGGATGGCTACACCTTC. It translates to CATSASLRDGYTF.

The chain combines TRBV30 with TRBJ1-5; D remains ambiguous. Germline V gives CDR1 GTSNPN, CDR2 SVGIG (reference sequence). The CDR3 is made up of 13 amino acids. Trimming left V 0 bases short and J 7 bases short, with 10 bases between. Here the CDR3 reads CAWSVGGDQPQHF. The CDR3 bases are TGTGCCTGGAGTGTAGGCGGAGACCAGCCCCAGCATTTT.

V usage is TRBV28 and J usage is TRBJ2-2; D is ambiguous. This CDR3 spans 15 amino acids. In germline, CDR1 is MDHEN, CDR2 SYDVKM. V lost 6 bases and J 6 bases, leaving 17 bases between the germline ends. The CDR3 spells CASRDTRGRAGELFF. The CDR3 DNA reads TGTGCCAGCAGAGATACGAGAGGCCGGGCCGGGGAGCTGTTTTTT.

The gene calls are TRBV6-5 and TRBJ1-2; TRBD1 is a possible D gene (5 bases). CDR3 length: 15 residues. V was pared by 2 bases and J by 3 bases, with 13 bases between. Germline CDR1 MNHEY, CDR2 SVGAGI. Written as DNA, the CDR3 is TGTGCCAGCAGTTACAACGGGGCGGGGGACTATGGCTACACCTTC. Amino acid sequence: CASSYNGAGDYGYTF.

J is TRBJ2-3 and V is TRBV7-9; 7 bases fit TRBD1. The CDR3 consists of 14 residues. CDR1 SEHNR and CDR2 FQNEAQ come from the germline V gene (reference sequence). The ends lost 5 bases at V and 0 bases at J; junction bases unmatched: 2. The DNA for the CDR3 is TGTGCCAGCAGCCCGACAGGGAGCACAGATACGCAGTATTTT. It is translated as CASSPTGSTDTQYF. Full variable domain (missing parts from reference TRBV7-9 and TRBJ2-3): DTGVSQNPRHKITKRGQNVTFRCDPISEHNRLYWYRQTLGQGPEFLTYFQNEAQLEKSRLLSDRFSAERPKGSFSTLEIQRTEQGDSAMYLCASSPTGSTDTQYFGPGTRLTVL.